These T cell receptor beta chains were read from a single sample in a study of long-term antiretroviral therapy in people with HIV. The method was immunoSEQ multiplex PCR; TCRdb's version includes in-frame clones alone and lacks a portion of them. The table includes about 33,000 clones, approximately 96% detected once. Sequenced material: unsorted PBMCs, taken 6.5 to 6.6 years after starting antiretroviral therapy. The receptor set was obtained from a man aged 25-40 years with HIV. The CDR3 runs from the conserved cysteine through the conserved F or W. D genes are given only for firm matches. Clone size appears in some rows only: once, few, many, or a class for an expanded clone.

V gene	J gene	clone size	D gene	CDR3 DNA	CDR3 protein
TRBV5-1	TRBJ1-2	NA	NA	TGCGCCAGCAGCTTGGGTTCCGGACGAGGGGATGGCTACACCTTC	CASSLGSGRGDGYTF
TRBV6-4	TRBJ2-3	NA	NA	TGTGCCGGCTGGACAGAGCACACACCCGGCGGTACGCAGTATTTT	CAGWTEHTPGGTQYF
TRBV11-2	TRBJ1-4	NA	NA	TGTGCCAGCAGCTGGGGAGACGGAATCCTGAATTACGAGGAACTGTTTTTT	CASSWGDGILNYEELFF
TRBV20-1	TRBJ2-7	NA	NA	TGCAGTGCTAGGAGGAGGGACGAGCAGTACTTC	CSARRRDEQYF
TRBV12-5	TRBJ2-5	NA	NA	TGTGCTAGTGGTTTTGAAGAGACCCAGTACTTC	CASGFEETQYF
TRBV6-5	TRBJ1-5	NA	TRBD1	TGTGCCAGCAGTCGACAGGGGGCCCAGCCCCAGCATTTT	CASSRQGAQPQHF
TRBV30	TRBJ2-7	NA	NA	TGTGCCTGGATTCCCCAGAGCTCCTACGAGCAGTACTTC	CAWIPQSSYEQYF
TRBV5-5	TRBJ1-1	NA	TRBD1	TGTGCCAGCAGCACAGGGGGACCTGAAGCTTTCTTT	CASSTGGPEAFF
TRBV7-9	TRBJ2-5	NA	NA	TGTGCCAGCAGCTTAGAATGGCTGGAGACCCAGTACTTC	CASSLEWLETQYF
TRBV7-9	TRBJ1-3	NA	NA	TGTGCCAGCAGCTTGAGCACCTCTGGAAACACCATATATTTT	CASSLSTSGNTIYF
TRBV13	TRBJ2-2	NA	NA	TGTGCCCTCAGCAAGTGGGGCACCGGGGAGCTGTTTTTT	CALSKWGTGELFF
TRBV9	TRBJ2-3	NA	TRBD2	TGTGCCAGCAGCGCCTGGGGGGGGATGGAAGATACGCAGTATTTT	CASSAWGGMEDTQYF
TRBV6-5	TRBJ1-3	NA	NA	TGTGCCAGCAGTTACTCGGGGGGGGAGAACACCATATATTTT	CASSYSGGENTIYF
TRBV6-1	TRBJ1-1	NA	NA	TGTGCCAGCAGCGCCCCTGAAGCTTTCTTT	CASSAPEAFF
TRBV18	TRBJ2-1	few	TRBD1	TGTGCCAGCTCAGACCCGACAGGGAACCACAATGAGCAGTTCTTC	CASSDPTGNHNEQFF
TRBV6-1	TRBJ2-4	NA	NA	TGTGCCAGCAGTGAACTCCCGGCGGAACCCAAAAACATTCAGTACTTC	CASSELPAEPKNIQYF
TRBV19	TRBJ1-2	NA	NA	TGTGCCAGCTCATCAGGGGATTATGGCTACACCTTC	CASSSGDYGYTF
TRBV15	TRBJ1-1	NA	TRBD1	TGTGCCACCAGGACAGGGCTGATGAACACTGAAGCTTTCTTT	CATRTGLMNTEAFF
TRBV4-2	TRBJ2-7	once	TRBD1	TGTGCCAGCAGCCAAGATTTGACAGGGACCTCCGTCAACTACGAGCAGTACTTC	CASSQDLTGTSVNYEQYF
TRBV4-2	TRBJ2-3	NA	TRBD2	TGTGCCAGCAGCCCAAATCCCCAAGGTACTACAGCACAGGGACTAGCGGGAGCCACAGATACGCAGTATTTT	CASSPNPQGTTAQGLAGATDTQYF
TRBV5-1	TRBJ1-1	NA	NA	TGCGCCAGCAGCTTGGTCAGGAACACTGAAGCTTTCTTT	CASSLVRNTEAFF
TRBV18	TRBJ2-7	NA	NA	TGTGCCAGCTCCCCCGAAGGGGTTCTCTACGAGCAGTACTTC	CASSPEGVLYEQYF
TRBV7-8	TRBJ2-1	NA	TRBD1	TGTGCCAGCAGCCCCGGGACAGGTGTCCACAATGAGCAGTTCTTC	CASSPGTGVHNEQFF
TRBV5-8	TRBJ1-6	NA	NA	TGTGCCAGCAGCTTAAGGGAAGACGACAGCTCCTATAATTCACCCCTCCACTTT	CASSLREDDSSYNSPLHF
TRBV7-9	TRBJ2-7	NA	NA	TGTGCCAGCAGCTTTCCGTCCGGGACAAAGAACGAGCAGTACTTC	CASSFPSGTKNEQYF
TRBV7-9	TRBJ2-5	NA	NA	TGTGCCAGCAGCTTAGTCGTGGGGCAAGAGACCCAGTACTTC	CASSLVVGQETQYF
TRBV27	TRBJ1-5	NA	NA	TGTGCCAGCAGTAGGAGGGGGTCCGGCAATCAGCCCCAGCATTTT	CASSRRGSGNQPQHF
TRBV4-3	TRBJ2-5	NA	NA	TGCGCCAGCAGCCAAGACAATCAAGAGACCCAGTACTTC	CASSQDNQETQYF
TRBV4-1	TRBJ1-1	NA	NA	TGCGCCAGCAATTCCCCTCCGCAGAAGGACACTGAAGCTTTCTTT	CASNSPPQKDTEAFF
TRBV7-7	TRBJ2-7	NA	NA	TGTGCTAGCAGCTTAGCGGTTCAGGGCGAGCAGTACTTC	CASSLAVQGEQYF
TRBV7-2	TRBJ1-2	NA	NA	TGTGCCAGCAGCTTAAATTTTGGACCGATCTATGGCTACACCTTC	CASSLNFGPIYGYTF